This T cell receptor beta chain was recovered during a study of blood T cells in healthy people across ages. General study findings and limits: Long-lived donors had more naive CD4+ cells and higher diversity than aged donors. Per million T cells, TCR beta diversity dropped roughly linearly as age increased.

There are a few counts of this clonotype. Its antigen remains unknown. The germline CDR1 and CDR2 sequences are MNHEY and SVGEGT. This CDR3 region has 15 residues. V lost 2 bases to trimming and J lost 8 bases; unmatched junction nucleotides: 8. The second PCR ran roughly 6 to 11 cycles with a sample-barcoded 5' primer and J-beta primers. Via MiXCR, TCRdb re-called the 5' RACE reads, giving one row per CDR3 protein. The table records roughly 730,000 distinct CDR3 sequences, roughly three fifths of them present only once. The rearrangement uses TRBV6-2 or TRBV6-3 and TRBJ2-4; 8 bases agree with TRBD1. This clonotype was sampled from a man aged 40-49 years in good health. The material sequenced was blood. The CDR3 loop reads CASSYAGTGSDIQYF. The CDR3 DNA follows: TGTGCCAGCAGTTACGCCGGGACAGGTTCGGACATTCAGTACTTC.